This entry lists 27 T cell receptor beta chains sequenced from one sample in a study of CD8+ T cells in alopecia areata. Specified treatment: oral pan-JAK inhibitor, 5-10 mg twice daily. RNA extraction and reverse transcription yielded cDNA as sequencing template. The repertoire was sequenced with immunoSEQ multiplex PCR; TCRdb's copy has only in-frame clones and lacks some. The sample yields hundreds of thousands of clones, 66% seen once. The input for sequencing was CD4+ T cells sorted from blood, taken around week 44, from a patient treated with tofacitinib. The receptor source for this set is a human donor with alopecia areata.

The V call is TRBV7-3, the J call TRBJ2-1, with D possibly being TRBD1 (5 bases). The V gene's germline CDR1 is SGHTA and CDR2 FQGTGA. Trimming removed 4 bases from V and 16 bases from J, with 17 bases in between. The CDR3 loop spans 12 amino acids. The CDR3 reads CASSSRLGVVFF. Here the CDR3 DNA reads TGTGCCAGCAGCTCCCGGCTAGGGGTGGTTTTCTTC. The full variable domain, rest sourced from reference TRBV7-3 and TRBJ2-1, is GAGVSQTPSNKVTEKGKYVELRCDPISGHTALYWYRQSLGQGPEFLIYFQGTGAADDSGLPNDRFFAVRPEGSVSTLKIQRTERGDSAVYLCASSSRLGVVFFGPGTRLTVL.

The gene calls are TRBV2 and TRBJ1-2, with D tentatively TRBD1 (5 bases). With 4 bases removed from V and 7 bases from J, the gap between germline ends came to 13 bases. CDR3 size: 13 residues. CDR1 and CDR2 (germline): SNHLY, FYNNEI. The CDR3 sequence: CASSGQSIGGYTF. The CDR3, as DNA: TGTGCCAGCAGTGGACAGTCGATCGGTGGCTACACCTTC.

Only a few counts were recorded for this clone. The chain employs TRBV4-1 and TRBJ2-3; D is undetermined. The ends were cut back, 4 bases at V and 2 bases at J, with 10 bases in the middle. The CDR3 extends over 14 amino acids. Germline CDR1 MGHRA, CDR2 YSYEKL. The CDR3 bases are TGCGCCAGCAGCCCAGCCCCCCACACAGATACGCAGTATTTT. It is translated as CASSPAPHTDTQYF.

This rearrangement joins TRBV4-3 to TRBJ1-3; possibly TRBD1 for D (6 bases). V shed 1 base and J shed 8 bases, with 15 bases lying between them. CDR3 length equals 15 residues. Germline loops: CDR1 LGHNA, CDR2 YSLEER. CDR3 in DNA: TGCGCCAGCAGCCAAGCCGTCTCGGGGGGGCACACCATATATTTT. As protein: CASSQAVSGGHTIYF.

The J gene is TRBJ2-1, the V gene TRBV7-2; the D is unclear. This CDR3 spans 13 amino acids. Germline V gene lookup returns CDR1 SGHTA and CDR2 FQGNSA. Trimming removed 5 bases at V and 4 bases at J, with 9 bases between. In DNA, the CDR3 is TGTGCCAGCAGCCCCCTTTCGTACAATGAGCAGTTCTTC. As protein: CASSPLSYNEQFF.

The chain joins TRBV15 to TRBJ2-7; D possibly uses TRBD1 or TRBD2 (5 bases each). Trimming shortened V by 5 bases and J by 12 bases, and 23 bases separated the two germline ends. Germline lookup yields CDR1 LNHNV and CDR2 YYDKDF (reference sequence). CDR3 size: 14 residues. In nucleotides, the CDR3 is TGTGCCACCAGCCCCCGTTTGGGACGGGCGTGTGGGTACTTC. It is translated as CATSPRLGRACGYF. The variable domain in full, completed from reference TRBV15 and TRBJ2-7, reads DAMVIQNPRYQVTQFGKPVTLSCSQTLNHNVMYWYQQKSSQAPKLLFHYYDKDFNNEADTPDNFQSRRPNTSFCFLDIRSPGLGDTAMYLCATSPRLGRACGYFGPGTRLTVT.

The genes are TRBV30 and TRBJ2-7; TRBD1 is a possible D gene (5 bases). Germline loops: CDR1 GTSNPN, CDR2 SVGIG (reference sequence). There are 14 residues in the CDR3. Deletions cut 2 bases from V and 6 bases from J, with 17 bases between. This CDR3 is CAWSRTRSPSEQYF. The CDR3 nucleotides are TGTGCCTGGAGTCGGACACGGAGCCCGAGCGAGCAGTACTTC.

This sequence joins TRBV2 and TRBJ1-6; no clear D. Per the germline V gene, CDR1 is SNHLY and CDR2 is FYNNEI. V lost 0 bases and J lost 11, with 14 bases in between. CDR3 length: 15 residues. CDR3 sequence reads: CASSEAGGSTPPLHF. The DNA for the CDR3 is TGTGCCAGCAGTGAAGCAGGAGGGAGCACTCCACCCCTCCACTTT.

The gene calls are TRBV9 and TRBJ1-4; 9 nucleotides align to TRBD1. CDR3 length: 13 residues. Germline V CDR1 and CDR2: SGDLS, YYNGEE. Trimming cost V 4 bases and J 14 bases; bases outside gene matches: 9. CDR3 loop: CASSTRQGELLFF. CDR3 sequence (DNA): TGTGCCAGCAGCACCAGACAGGGGGAATTGCTGTTTTTT.

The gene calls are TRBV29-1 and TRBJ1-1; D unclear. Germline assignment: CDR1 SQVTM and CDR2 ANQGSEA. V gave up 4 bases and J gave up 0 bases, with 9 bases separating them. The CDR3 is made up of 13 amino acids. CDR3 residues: CSVVVSMNTEAFF. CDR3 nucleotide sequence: TGCAGCGTTGTTGTCAGCATGAACACTGAAGCTTTCTTT. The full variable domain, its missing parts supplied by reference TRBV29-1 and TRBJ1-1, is SAVISQKPSRDICQRGTSLTIQCQVDSQVTMMFWYRQQPGQSLTLIATANQGSEATYESGFVIDKFPISRPNLTFSTLTVSNMSPEDSSIYLCSVVVSMNTEAFFGQGTRLTVV.

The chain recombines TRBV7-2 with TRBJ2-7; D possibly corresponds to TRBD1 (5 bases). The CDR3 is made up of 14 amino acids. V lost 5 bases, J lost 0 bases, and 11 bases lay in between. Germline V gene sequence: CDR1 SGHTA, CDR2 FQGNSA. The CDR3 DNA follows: TGTGCCAGCAGCCTAGGGGTTCCCTCCTACGAGCAGTACTTC. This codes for CASSLGVPSYEQYF.

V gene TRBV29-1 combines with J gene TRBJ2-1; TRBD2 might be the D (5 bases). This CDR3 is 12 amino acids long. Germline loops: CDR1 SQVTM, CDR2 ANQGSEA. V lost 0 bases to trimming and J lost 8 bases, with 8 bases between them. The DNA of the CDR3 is TGCAGCGTTGAAGATCCCGGGGATGAGCAGTTCTTC. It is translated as CSVEDPGDEQFF.

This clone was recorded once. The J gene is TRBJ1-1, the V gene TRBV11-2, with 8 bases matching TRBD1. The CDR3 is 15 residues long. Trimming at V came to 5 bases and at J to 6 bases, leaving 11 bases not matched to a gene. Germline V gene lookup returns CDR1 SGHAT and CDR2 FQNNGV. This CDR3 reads CASSLNPQGDAEAFF. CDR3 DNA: TGTGCCAGCAGCCTCAATCCACAGGGGGACGCTGAAGCTTTCTTT.

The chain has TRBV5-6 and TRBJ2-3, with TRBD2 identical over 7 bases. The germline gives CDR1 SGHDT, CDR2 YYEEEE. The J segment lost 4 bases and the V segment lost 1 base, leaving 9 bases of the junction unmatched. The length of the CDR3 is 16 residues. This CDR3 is CASSLQGLPSADTQYF. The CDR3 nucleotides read TGTGCCAGCAGCTTGCAGGGACTACCTTCCGCAGATACGCAGTATTTT.

The CDR3 coding sequence is TGTGCCAGCAGCTTGGGGGGCAGCTCCTACGAGCAGTACTTC. It yields the protein CASSLGGSSYEQYF. V usage is TRBV5-6 and J usage is TRBJ2-7; possibly TRBD1 for D (5 bases). V shed 0 bases and J shed 0 bases, with 7 bases lying between them. Germline assignment: CDR1 SGHDT and CDR2 YYEEEE. The CDR3 runs 14 residues.

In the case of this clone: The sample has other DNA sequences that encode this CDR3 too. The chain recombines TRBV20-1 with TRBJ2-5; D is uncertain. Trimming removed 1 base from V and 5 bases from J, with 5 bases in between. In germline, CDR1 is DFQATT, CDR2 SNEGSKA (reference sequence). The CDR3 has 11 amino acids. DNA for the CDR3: TGCAGTGCTAGAGCCAGGGAGACCCAGTACTTC. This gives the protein CSARARETQYF.

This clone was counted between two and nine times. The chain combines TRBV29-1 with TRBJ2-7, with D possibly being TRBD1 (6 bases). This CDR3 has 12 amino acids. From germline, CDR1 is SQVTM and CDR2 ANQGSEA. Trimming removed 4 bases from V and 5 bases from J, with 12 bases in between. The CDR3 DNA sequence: TGCAGCGTTGGGCAGGGGCGAAACGAGCAGTACTTC. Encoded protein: CSVGQGRNEQYF.

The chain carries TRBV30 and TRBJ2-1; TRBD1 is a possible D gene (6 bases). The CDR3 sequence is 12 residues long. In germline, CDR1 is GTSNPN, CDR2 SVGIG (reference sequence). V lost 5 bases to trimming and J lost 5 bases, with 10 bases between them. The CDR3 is CAWSTGNNEQFF. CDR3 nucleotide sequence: TGTGCCTGGTCGACAGGTAACAATGAGCAGTTCTTC.

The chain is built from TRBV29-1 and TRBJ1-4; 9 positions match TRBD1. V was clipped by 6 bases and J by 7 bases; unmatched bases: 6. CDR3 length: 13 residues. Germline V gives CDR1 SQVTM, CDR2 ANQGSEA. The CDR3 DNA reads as TGCAGCGTCGGGACAGGGATTACTGAAAAACTGTTTTTT. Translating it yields CSVGTGITEKLFF.

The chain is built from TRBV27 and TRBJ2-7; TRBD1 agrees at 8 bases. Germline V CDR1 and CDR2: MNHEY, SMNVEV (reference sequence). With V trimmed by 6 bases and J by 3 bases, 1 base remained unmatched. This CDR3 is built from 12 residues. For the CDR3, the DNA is TGTGCCAGCAGGGGGACAGGCTACGAGCAGTACTTC. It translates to CASRGTGYEQYF.

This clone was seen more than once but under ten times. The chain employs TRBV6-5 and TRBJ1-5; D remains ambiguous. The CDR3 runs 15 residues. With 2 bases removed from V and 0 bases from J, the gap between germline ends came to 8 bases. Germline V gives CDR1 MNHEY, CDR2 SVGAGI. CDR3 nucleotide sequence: TGTGCCAGCAGTTACGGAGTCCATAGCAATCAGCCCCAGCATTTT. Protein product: CASSYGVHSNQPQHF.

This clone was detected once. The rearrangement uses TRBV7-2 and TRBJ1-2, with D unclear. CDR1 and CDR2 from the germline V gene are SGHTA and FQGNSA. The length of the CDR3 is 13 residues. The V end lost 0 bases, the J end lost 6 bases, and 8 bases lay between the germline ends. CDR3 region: CASSLALVDGYTF. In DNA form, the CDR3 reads TGTGCCAGCAGCTTAGCGCTGGTTGATGGCTACACCTTC.

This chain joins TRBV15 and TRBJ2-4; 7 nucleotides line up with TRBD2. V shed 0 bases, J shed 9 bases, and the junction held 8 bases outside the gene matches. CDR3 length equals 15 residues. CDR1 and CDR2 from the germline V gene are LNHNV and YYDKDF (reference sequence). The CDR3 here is CATSRDLTGEGIQYF. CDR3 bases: TGTGCCACCAGCAGAGATCTAACCGGGGAGGGCATTCAGTACTTC.

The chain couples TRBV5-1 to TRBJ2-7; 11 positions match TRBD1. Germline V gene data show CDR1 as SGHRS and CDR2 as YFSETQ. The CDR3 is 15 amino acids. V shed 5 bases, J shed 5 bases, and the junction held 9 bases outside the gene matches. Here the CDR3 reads CASRARTGGGDEQYF. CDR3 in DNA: TGCGCCAGCAGGGCCCGGACAGGGGGCGGAGACGAGCAGTACTTC.

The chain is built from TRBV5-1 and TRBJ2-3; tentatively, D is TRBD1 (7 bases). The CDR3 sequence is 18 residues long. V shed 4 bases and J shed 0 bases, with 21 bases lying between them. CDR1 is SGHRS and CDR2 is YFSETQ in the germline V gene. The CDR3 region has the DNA TGCGCCAGCAGCGGGAGGACAGGAGCTCTCTCTAGCACAGATACGCAGTATTTT. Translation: CASSGRTGALSSTDTQYF.

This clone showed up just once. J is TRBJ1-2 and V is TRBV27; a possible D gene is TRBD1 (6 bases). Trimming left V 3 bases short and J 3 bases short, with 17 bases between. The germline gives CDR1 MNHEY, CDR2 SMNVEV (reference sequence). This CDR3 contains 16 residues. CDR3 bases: TGTGCCAGCAGTTTTAGCGGGGGCGTCCTTGACTATGGCTACACCTTC. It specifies CASSFSGGVLDYGYTF.

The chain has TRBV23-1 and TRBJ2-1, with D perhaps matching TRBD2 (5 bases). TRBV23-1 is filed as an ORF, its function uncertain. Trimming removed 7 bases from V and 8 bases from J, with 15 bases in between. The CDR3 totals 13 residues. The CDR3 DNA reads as TGCGCCAGCACTTTCTCTGGGAGTTATGAGCAGTTCTTC. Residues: CASTFSGSYEQFF.